The TCR beta chain described here comes from a study of OX40 agonist ivuxolimab in advanced cancers. Study information: Hepatocellular carcinoma, melanoma, renal cell or head and neck cancer was diagnosed in the dose-escalation patients. Partial responses were achieved by three patients, of whom one had hepatocellular carcinoma and two had cutaneous melanoma. General study findings and limits: Certain nonresponders likewise exhibited a low normalized T-cell clonal expansion. At 0.1 to 3.0 mg/kg and by week 6, CD4+ and CD8+ T cells in the blood had expanded clonally.

Data came from immunoSEQ multiplex PCR; TCRdb stores just in-frame clones and leaves some out. This sample has 90,000 to 120,000 clones, with approximately 89% found just once. V was clipped by 5 bases and J by 2 bases, with 21 bases between them. Per germline, CDR1 KGHSH and CDR2 LQKENI. The CDR3 contains 17 residues. Points on this clone: Antigen specificity is unknown.

This TCR derives from an adult with an advanced solid tumor such as melanoma, head and neck, liver or kidney cancer. The sample was CD4+ or CD8+ T cells sorted from blood, taken in a trial of the OX40 agonist ivuxolimab. The chain couples TRBV18 to TRBJ1-1; weak D call: TRBD1 (5 bases). The DNA of the CDR3 is TGTGCCAGCTCAGCCACCATCTTCCGTGGGGGAAACACTGAAGCTTTCTTT. Residues: CASSATIFRGGNTEAFF.